This section outlines one TCR beta chain sequence together with its context. Its specificity is not known. Carrying unique molecular identifiers, the cDNA also gained a universal primer site through template switching. TCRdb independently ran MiXCR on the 5' RACE reads; one entry per CDR3 protein. Found here are 250,000 to 350,000 distinct CDR3 sequences, about 8.3% of them singletons; the top ten hold about 2.1%. The sample is drawn from a study of identical twins. Looked up from germline, CDR1 is SGHDT and CDR2 is YYEEEE. V trimming: 1 base; J trimming: 11 bases; junction bases outside the gene matches: 6. The CDR3 runs to 14 residues. Broader study findings: Invariant MAIT and iNKT cells may have partly biased zero-insertion analyses. The analysis was cross-sectional rather than longitudinal within donors.

This sample was also put to use in a study of yellow fever vaccine responses in identical twins.

This sequence originates from a woman under 30 in good health. Sequencing was carried out using memory (CD45RO+) T cells sorted from blood. The V gene is TRBV5-6, the J gene TRBJ2-3; 11 bases fit TRBD2. The CDR3 region is CASSLRLAGLRQYF. The CDR3 DNA reads as TGTGCCAGCAGCTTGAGACTAGCGGGACTGAGGCAGTATTTT. Complete variable domain (other parts from reference TRBV5-6 and TRBJ2-3): DAGVTQSPTHLIKTRGQQVTLRCSPKSGHDTVSWYQQALGQGPQFIFQYYEEEERQRGNFPDRFSGHQFPNYSSELNVNALLLGDSALYLCASSLRLAGLRQYFGPGTRLTVL.